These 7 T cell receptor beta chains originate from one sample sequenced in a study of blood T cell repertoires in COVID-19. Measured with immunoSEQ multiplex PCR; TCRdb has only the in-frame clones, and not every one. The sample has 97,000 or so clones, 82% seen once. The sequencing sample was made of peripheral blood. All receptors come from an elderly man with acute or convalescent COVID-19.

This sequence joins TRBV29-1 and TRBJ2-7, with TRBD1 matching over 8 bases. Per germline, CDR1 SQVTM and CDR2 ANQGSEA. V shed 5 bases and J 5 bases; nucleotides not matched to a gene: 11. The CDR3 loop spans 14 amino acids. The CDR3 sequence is CSVSFARGRNEQYF. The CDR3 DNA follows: TGCAGCGTTTCATTCGCCAGGGGGCGGAACGAGCAGTACTTC.

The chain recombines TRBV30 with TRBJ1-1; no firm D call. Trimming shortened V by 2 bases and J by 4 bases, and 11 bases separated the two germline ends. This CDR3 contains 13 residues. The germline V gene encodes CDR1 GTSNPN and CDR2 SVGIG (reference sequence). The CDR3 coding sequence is TGTGCCTGGAGTAGGTCCCGCGGCACTGAAGCTTTCTTT. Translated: CAWSRSRGTEAFF.

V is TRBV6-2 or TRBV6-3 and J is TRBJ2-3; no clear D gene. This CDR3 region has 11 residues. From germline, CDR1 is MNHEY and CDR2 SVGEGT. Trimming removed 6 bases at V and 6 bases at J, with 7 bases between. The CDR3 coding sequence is TGTGCCAGCAGCCCCGAGGATACGCAGTATTTT. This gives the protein CASSPEDTQYF.

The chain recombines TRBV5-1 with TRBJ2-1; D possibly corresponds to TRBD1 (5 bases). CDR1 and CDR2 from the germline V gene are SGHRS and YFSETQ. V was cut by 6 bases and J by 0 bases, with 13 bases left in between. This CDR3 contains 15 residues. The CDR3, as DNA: TGCGCCAGCAATACCAGGGCGGCCTCCTACAATGAGCAGTTCTTC. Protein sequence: CASNTRAASYNEQFF.

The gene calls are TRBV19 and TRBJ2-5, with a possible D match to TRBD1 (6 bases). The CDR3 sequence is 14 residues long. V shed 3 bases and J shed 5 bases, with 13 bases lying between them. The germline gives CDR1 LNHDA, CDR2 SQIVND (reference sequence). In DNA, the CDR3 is TGTGCCAGTAGTATGGGGGCAGTAAGGGAGACCCAGTACTTC. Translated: CASSMGAVRETQYF.

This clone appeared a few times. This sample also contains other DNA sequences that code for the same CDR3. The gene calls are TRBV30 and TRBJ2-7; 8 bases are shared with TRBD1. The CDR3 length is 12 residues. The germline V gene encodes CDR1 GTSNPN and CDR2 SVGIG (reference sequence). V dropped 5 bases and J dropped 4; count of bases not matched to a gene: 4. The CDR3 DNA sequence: TGTGCCTGGTCAGGGGGCTTGTACGAGCAGTACTTC. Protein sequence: CAWSGGLYEQYF.

The CDR3: CAWSDRGRQPQHF. In nucleotides, the CDR3 is TGTGCCTGGAGTGACAGGGGGCGACAGCCCCAGCATTTT. The rearrangement links TRBV30 to TRBJ1-5; TRBD1 matches at 9 bases. Germline loops: CDR1 GTSNPN, CDR2 SVGIG (reference sequence). The CDR3 has 13 amino acids. Trimming at V came to 1 base and at J to 7 bases, leaving 2 bases not matched to a gene.